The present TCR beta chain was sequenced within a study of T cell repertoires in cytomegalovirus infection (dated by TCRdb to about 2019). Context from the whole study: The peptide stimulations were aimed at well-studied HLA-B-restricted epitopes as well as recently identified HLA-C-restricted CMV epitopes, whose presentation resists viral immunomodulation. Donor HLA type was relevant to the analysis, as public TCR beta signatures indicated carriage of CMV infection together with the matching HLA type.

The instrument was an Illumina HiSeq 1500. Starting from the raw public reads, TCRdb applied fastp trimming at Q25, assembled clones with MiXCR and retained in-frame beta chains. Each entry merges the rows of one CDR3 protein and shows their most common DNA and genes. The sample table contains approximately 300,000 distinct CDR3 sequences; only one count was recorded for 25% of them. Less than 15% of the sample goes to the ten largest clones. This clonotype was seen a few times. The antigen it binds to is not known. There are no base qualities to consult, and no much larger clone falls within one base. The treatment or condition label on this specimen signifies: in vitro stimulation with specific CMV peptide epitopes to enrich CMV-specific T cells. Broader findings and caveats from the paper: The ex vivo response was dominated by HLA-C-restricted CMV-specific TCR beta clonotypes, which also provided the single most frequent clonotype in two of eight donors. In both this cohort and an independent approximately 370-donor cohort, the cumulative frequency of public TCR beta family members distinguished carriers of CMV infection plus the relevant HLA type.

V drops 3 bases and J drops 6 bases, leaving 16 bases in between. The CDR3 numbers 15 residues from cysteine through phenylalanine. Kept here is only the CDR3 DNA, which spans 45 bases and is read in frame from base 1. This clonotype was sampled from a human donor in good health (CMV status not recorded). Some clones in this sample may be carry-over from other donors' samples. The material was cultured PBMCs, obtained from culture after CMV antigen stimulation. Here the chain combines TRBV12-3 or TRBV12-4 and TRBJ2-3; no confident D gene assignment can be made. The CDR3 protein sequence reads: CASSFLGSIQDTQYF. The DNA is TGTGCCAGCAGTTTCCTCGGCTCCATTCAGGATACGCAGTATTTT.